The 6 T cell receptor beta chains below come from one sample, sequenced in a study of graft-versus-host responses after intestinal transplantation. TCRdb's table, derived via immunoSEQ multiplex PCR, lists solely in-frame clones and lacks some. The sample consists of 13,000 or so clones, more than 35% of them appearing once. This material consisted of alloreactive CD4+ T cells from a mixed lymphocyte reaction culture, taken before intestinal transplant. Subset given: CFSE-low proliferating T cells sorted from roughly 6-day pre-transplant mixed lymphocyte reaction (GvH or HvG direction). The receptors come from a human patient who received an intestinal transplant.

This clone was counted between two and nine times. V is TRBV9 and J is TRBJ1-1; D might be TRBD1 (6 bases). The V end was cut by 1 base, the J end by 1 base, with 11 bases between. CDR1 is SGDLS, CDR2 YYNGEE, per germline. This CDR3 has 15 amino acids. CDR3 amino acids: CASSVLGGANTEAFF. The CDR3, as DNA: TGTGCCAGCAGCGTACTGGGGGGGGCGAACACTGAAGCTTTCTTT.

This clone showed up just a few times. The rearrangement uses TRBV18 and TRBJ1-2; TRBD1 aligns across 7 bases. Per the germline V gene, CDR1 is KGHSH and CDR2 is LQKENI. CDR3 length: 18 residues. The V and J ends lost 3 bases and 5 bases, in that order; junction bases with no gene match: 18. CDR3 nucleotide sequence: TGTGCCAGCTCACCCCCGGACAGGCTAATCGATTGGAATTATGGCTACACCTTC. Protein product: CASSPPDRLIDWNYGYTF.

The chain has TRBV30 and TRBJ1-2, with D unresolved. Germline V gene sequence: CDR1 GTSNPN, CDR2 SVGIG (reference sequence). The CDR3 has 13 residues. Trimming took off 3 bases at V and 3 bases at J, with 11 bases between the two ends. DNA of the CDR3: TGTGCCTGGAGACAGTTGTTAGACTATGGCTACACCTTC. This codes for CAWRQLLDYGYTF.

As DNA, the CDR3 is TGTGCCAGCAGCTTAACACCGAACACTGAAGCTTTCTTT. Protein: CASSLTPNTEAFF. The J gene is TRBJ1-1, the V gene TRBV7-6; D gene ambiguous. V was cut by 2 bases and J by 1 base, with 5 bases left in between. The V gene's germline CDR1 is SGHVS and CDR2 FNYEAQ. This CDR3 has 13 residues.

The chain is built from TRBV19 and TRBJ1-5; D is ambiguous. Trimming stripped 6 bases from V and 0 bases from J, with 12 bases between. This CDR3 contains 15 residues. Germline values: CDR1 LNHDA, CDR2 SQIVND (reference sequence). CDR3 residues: CASRTTLYSNQPQHF. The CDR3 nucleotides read TGTGCCAGTAGAACGACACTGTATAGCAATCAGCCCCAGCATTTT.

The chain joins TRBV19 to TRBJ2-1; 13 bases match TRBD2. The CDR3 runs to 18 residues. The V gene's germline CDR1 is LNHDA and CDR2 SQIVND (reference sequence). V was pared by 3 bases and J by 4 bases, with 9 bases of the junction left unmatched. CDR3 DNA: TGTGCCAGTAGTATGGGACTAGCGGGGCCCGGGGGATACAATGAGCAGTTCTTC. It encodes CASSMGLAGPGGYNEQFF.